The 12 T cell receptor beta chains reported below all come from one sample, sequenced in a study of vaccination effects on CD4 cells after COVID-19. Antigen-specific CD4+ T cells were first expanded with viral peptide pools by the ViraFEST assay and only then sequenced. Isolation of CD4+ T cells took place after approximately ten days of culture. In the vaccine recipients, nucleocapsid antibodies were negative and there was no prior SARS-CoV-2 infection. Clones were sequenced by immunoSEQ multiplex PCR, and TCRdb holds only the in-frame ones, with some missing. The sample has around 79,000 clones; 78% are singletons. No cognate antigen is known for these TCRs. The source material was CD4+ T cells from PBMCs cultured with SARS-CoV-2 spike peptides, sampled before COVID-19 vaccination. The receptors stem from a human donor who received a COVID-19 vaccine.

The J gene is TRBJ1-1, the V gene TRBV7-3; tentatively, D is TRBD1 (6 bases). This CDR3 is built from 14 residues. The germline V gene has CDR1 SGHTA and CDR2 FQGTGA. With 8 bases removed from V and 1 base from J, the gap between germline ends came to 14 bases. The CDR3 spells CASRGGPTNTEAFF. CDR3 in DNA: TGTGCCAGCCGGGGGGGGCCGACGAACACTGAAGCTTTCTTT.

The gene calls are TRBV5-4 and TRBJ2-3; 8 bases map to TRBD2. With V trimmed by 2 bases and J by 0 bases, 2 bases remained unmatched. CDR3 length equals 15 residues. The germline V gene encodes CDR1 SGHNT and CDR2 YYREEE (reference sequence). CDR3 nucleotides: TGTGCCAGCAGCTTAGCGGGAGTTAGCACAGATACGCAGTATTTT. Its protein product is CASSLAGVSTDTQYF. Based on the CDR3 plus reference TRBV5-4 and TRBJ2-3, the full variable domain is ETGVTQSPTHLIKTRGQQVTLRCSSQSGHNTVSWYQQALGQGPQFIFQYYREEENGRGNFPPRFSGLQFPNYSSELNVNALELDDSALYLCASSLAGVSTDTQYFGPGTRLTVL.

The V call is TRBV18, the J call TRBJ1-1; D perhaps matches TRBD1 (5 bases). V was pared by 4 bases and J by 1 base, with 10 bases between. CDR1 is KGHSH and CDR2 is LQKENI in the germline V gene. CDR3 size: 14 residues. CDR3 sequence reads: CASSRDSKNTEAFF. As DNA, the CDR3 is TGTGCCAGCTCACGCGACAGCAAGAACACTGAAGCTTTCTTT.

The sample holds a few counts of this clone. The CDR3 DNA reads as TGTGCCAGCAGCCGGCTAGCGGGGGGTAGAACCGGGGAGCTGTTTTTT. Its protein is CASSRLAGGRTGELFF. The chain is built from TRBV4-2 and TRBJ2-2; 11 nucleotides line up with TRBD2. V shed 4 bases, J shed 5 bases, and the junction held 6 bases outside the gene matches. The germline V gene has CDR1 LGHNA and CDR2 YNFKEQ. The CDR3 covers 16 residues.

This clone was detected a few times. The chain has TRBV24-1 and TRBJ1-2; weak D call: TRBD1 (6 bases). V dropped 7 bases and J dropped 4 bases, with 12 bases sitting between them. This CDR3 spans 13 amino acids. Germline lookup yields CDR1 KGHDR and CDR2 SFDVKD. CDR3 residues: CATSRTGLYGYTF. The CDR3 nucleotides read TGTGCCACCAGCCGCACAGGGCTCTATGGCTACACCTTC.

This chain connects TRBV6-6 to TRBJ1-2; TRBD1 might be the D (6 bases). The germline CDR1 and CDR2 sequences are MNHNY and SVGAGI (reference sequence). The CDR3 consists of 17 residues. Between the trimmed V and J ends, which lost 5 bases and 7 bases, there was a span of 26 bases. CDR3 coding DNA: TGTGCCAGCAGTCATAGAAACACCGGGACAAGCTATGGTGGCTACACCTTC. Translating it yields CASSHRNTGTSYGGYTF.

J is TRBJ1-1 and V is TRBV3-1 (or the pseudogene TRBV3-2), with D unclear. V was cut by 1 base and J by 1 base, with 7 bases left in between. Germline-derived CDR1 and CDR2 are LGHDT and YNNKEL (reference sequence). The CDR3 has 14 amino acids. The CDR3 loop is CASSQVQWNTEAFF. The CDR3 DNA reads as TGTGCCAGCAGCCAAGTACAGTGGAACACTGAAGCTTTCTTT.

This chain connects TRBV4-1 to TRBJ1-3; D possibly corresponds to TRBD1 (5 bases). The V end was cut by 1 base, the J end by 2 bases, with 6 bases between. Germline V gene data show CDR1 as MGHRA and CDR2 as YSYEKL. This CDR3 contains 14 residues. The CDR3 DNA sequence: TGCGCCAGCAGCCAAGCAGGGACTGGAAACACCATATATTTT. This gives the protein CASSQAGTGNTIYF.

The chain couples TRBV15 to TRBJ1-4; 8 nucleotides match TRBD1. CDR1 LNHNV and CDR2 YYDKDF come from the germline V gene (reference sequence). The J segment lost 6 bases and the V segment lost 1 base, leaving 7 bases of the junction unmatched. This CDR3 comprises 16 residues. This CDR3 is CATSRGGAGGDEKLFF. DNA of the CDR3: TGTGCCACCAGCAGAGGGGGCGCAGGGGGCGATGAAAAACTGTTTTTT.

This clone showed up just once. The chain joins TRBV27 to TRBJ1-5; D uncertain. V gave up 8 bases and J gave up 2 bases, with 10 bases separating them. Germline-derived CDR1 and CDR2 are MNHEY and SMNVEV (reference sequence). CDR3 length: 13 amino acids. CDR3 sequence reads: CASSNRRNQPQHF. CDR3 nucleotides: TGTGCCAGCTCCAATCGGCGCAATCAGCCCCAGCATTTT.

The chain has TRBV5-6 and TRBJ1-5, with D uncertain. V was cut by 0 bases and J by 1 base, with 11 bases left in between. Germline CDR1 is SGHDT and CDR2 is YYEEEE. This CDR3 comprises 16 residues. The chain's CDR3 is CASSLATGFSNQPQHF. CDR3 sequence (DNA): TGTGCCAGCAGCTTGGCCACGGGGTTCAGCAATCAGCCCCAGCATTTT.

The V gene is TRBV7-9, the J gene TRBJ1-1; D is unresolved. CDR1 and CDR2 from the germline V gene are SEHNR and FQNEAQ (reference sequence). The germline V and J ends were trimmed by 2 bases and 1 base, with 11 bases remaining between them. The CDR3 is 15 amino acids. CDR3 region: CASSLSRGENTEAFF. DNA of the CDR3: TGTGCCAGCAGCTTAAGTCGGGGTGAGAACACTGAAGCTTTCTTT.